Listed below are T cell receptor beta chains from one sample, sequenced in a study of patients and donors after allogeneic stem cell transplantation. A single record per CDR3 protein comes from TCRdb applying MiXCR to the RT-PCR reads. The repertoire holds over 150,000 distinct CDR3 sequences, with about 30% as singletons. Sample: blood, either unsorted or a sorted T cell fraction (not recorded which). These receptors originate from a human donor who was either an allogeneic HSCT recipient or a stem cell or donor lymphocyte infusion donor (not recorded which). It is not recorded whose cells these are; they may come from a transplant donor. Both conserved end residues are part of each CDR3. The order of the fields is D gene, J gene, V gene, clone size, CDR3 protein, CDR3 DNA. The D gene is left open where the match is weak. Rows may omit the clone size; those that give it use once, few, many or a size class.

>TRBD2|TRBJ2-5|TRBV5-1|-
CASSLGLAKQETQYF
TGCGCCAGCAGCTTGGGACTAGCGAAACAAGAGACCCAGTACTTC
>-|TRBJ2-7|TRBV6-5|-
CASRTPYYEQYF
TGTGCCAGCAGGACACCTTACTACGAGCAGTACTTC
>TRBD1|TRBJ2-7|TRBV20-1|-
CSVTGAHEQYF
TGCAGTGTGACAGGGGCCCACGAGCAGTACTTC
>-|TRBJ2-3|TRBV15|-
CATSRRSRTDTQYF
TGTGCCACCAGTCGGCGGAGCCGCACAGATACGCAGTATTTT
>-|TRBJ1-5|TRBV3-1|many
CASSQGGQPQHF
TGTGCCAGCAGCCAAGGGGGGCAGCCCCAGCATTTT
>TRBD1|TRBJ1-5|TRBV20-1|few
CSARENRGHQPQHF
TGCAGTGCTAGGGAAAACAGGGGGCACCAGCCCCAGCATTTT
>TRBD2|TRBJ2-3|TRBV12-3/TRBV12-4|few
CASSAYQSGRGDTQYF
TGTGCCAGCAGCGCCTACCAGAGCGGGAGAGGAGATACGCAGTATTTT
>-|TRBJ1-1|TRBV9|many
CASSVGSFPGRTSNTEAFF
TGTGCCAGCAGCGTAGGGTCCTTCCCGGGACGGACCTCGAACACTGAAGCTTTCTTT
>-|TRBJ2-4|TRBV4-3|-
CASSQQASVPKNIQYF
TGCGCCAGCAGCCAACAGGCCAGCGTTCCCAAAAACATTCAGTACTTC
>TRBD1|TRBJ2-7|TRBV6-5|few
CASSYYTGTGAEQYF
TGTGCCAGCAGTTACTACACCGGGACAGGGGCCGAGCAGTACTTC
>TRBD1|TRBJ1-4|TRBV5-1|-
CASSTRQGAEKLFF
TGCGCCAGCAGCACCCGACAGGGGGCTGAAAAACTGTTTTTT
>-|TRBJ2-2|TRBV3-1|-
CASSQVTDFTGELFF
TGTGCCAGCAGCCAAGTCACAGACTTCACCGGGGAGCTGTTTTTT
>TRBD1|TRBJ1-4|TRBV5-4|-
CASSTTGAAEKLFF
TGTGCCAGCAGCACCACAGGGGCTGCTGAAAAACTGTTTTTT
>-|TRBJ2-3|TRBV6-6|once
CASNLGGTDTQYF
TGTGCCAGCAACTTGGGGGGCACAGATACGCAGTATTTT
>-|TRBJ2-5|TRBV10-3|-
CAISESPGIQETQYF
TGTGCCATCAGTGAGTCGCCCGGGATCCAAGAGACCCAGTACTTC
>-|TRBJ1-1|TRBV4-2|many
CASSQVRLPNTEAFF
TGTGCCAGCAGCCAAGTGAGGTTGCCTAACACTGAAGCTTTCTTT
>TRBD1|TRBJ2-1|TRBV12-3/TRBV12-4|-
CASSFYRGNEQFF
TGTGCCAGCAGTTTCTACAGGGGAAATGAGCAGTTCTTC
>-|TRBJ2-5|TRBV5-1|once
CASSLQGTPQETQYF
TGCGCCAGCAGCTTGCAGGGGACTCCCCAAGAGACCCAGTACTTC
>-|TRBJ2-1|TRBV25-1|once
CASSEYRGYEQFF
TGTGCCAGCAGTGAATATAGGGGCTATGAGCAGTTCTTC
>-|TRBJ2-7|TRBV12-3/TRBV12-4|few
CASTDSASYEQYF
TGTGCCAGCACCGACAGTGCCTCCTACGAGCAGTACTTC
>TRBD2|TRBJ2-3|TRBV20-1|few
CSALSGSADTQYF
TGCAGTGCTCTTAGCGGGAGTGCAGATACGCAGTATTTT
>-|TRBJ2-1|TRBV20-1|few
CSAKGHLSSYNEQFF
TGCAGTGCGAAGGGACACCTAAGCTCCTACAATGAGCAGTTCTTC
>-|TRBJ2-3|TRBV7-2|-
CASSRPSTDTQYF
TGTGCCAGCAGCAGGCCTAGCACAGATACGCAGTATTTT
>-|TRBJ2-5|TRBV27|-
CASSLWGGETQYF
TGTGCCAGCAGTTTATGGGGAGGAGAGACCCAGTACTTC
>-|TRBJ2-1|TRBV27|few
CASSFSSYNEQFF
TGTGCCAGCAGTTTCTCGTCGTACAATGAGCAGTTCTTC
>-|TRBJ2-7|TRBV15|few
CATSRASLLREQYF
TGTGCCACCAGCAGAGCCTCACTATTACGGGAGCAGTACTTC
>-|TRBJ2-7|TRBV7-6|few
CASSLQGTGEQYF
TGTGCCAGCAGTCTTCAGGGGACGGGGGAGCAGTACTTC
>-|TRBJ1-5|TRBV20-1|few
CSARAGDSNQPQHF
TGCAGTGCTAGAGCAGGGGATAGCAATCAGCCCCAGCATTTT
>-|TRBJ1-2|TRBV6-5|few
CASRRGWGGYGYTF
TGTGCCAGCAGGAGGGGGTGGGGAGGATATGGCTACACCTTC
>TRBD2|TRBJ2-5|TRBV10-3|-
CAISDSTGGPETQYF
TGTGCCATCAGTGACTCGACGGGAGGGCCGGAGACCCAGTACTTC